The TCR beta chain described here comes from a study of molecular identifiers for immune sequencing clone quantification. Sorted naive CD8 T cells were those defined as CD8+CD4-CCR7+CD45RA+. CDR1 and CDR2 (germline): MNHNY, SVGAGI (reference sequence). This CDR3 spans 21 amino acids. Trimming cost V 2 bases and J 1 base; bases outside gene matches: 16. One entry per CDR3 protein results from TCRdb running MiXCR on the PCR reads. The sample has under 650,000 distinct CDR3 sequences, 20% seen once. This sequence joins TRBV6-6 and TRBJ2-3, with 12 bases that match TRBD2. Sequenced material: naive CD8+ T cells from blood, with Jurkat cell RNA spiked in. Subset indicated: FACS-sorted CD8+CD4-CCR7+CD45RA+ naive T cells. The source of this sequence is a human donor in good health. Some libraries in this study had Jurkat cell RNA spiked in. CDR3 bases: TGTGCCAGCAGTTACGCAGGGACAGTTCTAGCGGGAGGGCGGGGCACAGATACGCAGTATTTT. Translating it yields CASSYAGTVLAGGRGTDTQYF.